These 18 T cell receptor beta chains were all obtained from the same sample, sequenced in a study of cytomegalovirus exposure and HLA in healthy donors (dated 2017 in TCRdb). Receptors were amplified or captured by the immunoSEQ multiplex PCR assay. For the multiplex PCR, a mixture combining 60 forward primers for TCR Vbeta segments and 13 reverse primers for TCR Jbeta segments was used. TCRdb carries this immuneACCESS record with in-frame sequences only. Its versions omit some clonotypes, under half of them owing to an unresolved V gene in the studies checked, with the rest unexplained. Recorded for this sample are about 160,000 clones; roughly 87% of them occurred a single time. The biggest ten clones account for 0.75% to 0.95% of the sample. The specimen sequenced was PBMCs. The source of these receptors is a woman aged 25-40 years in good health and CMV-seronegative.

The chain couples TRBV7-9 to TRBJ1-1; no clear D gene. Germline assignment: CDR1 SEHNR and CDR2 FQNEAQ (reference sequence). V was trimmed by 0 bases and J by 3 bases, leaving 11 bases between them. The length of the CDR3 is 15 residues. The DNA of the CDR3 is TGTGCCAGCAGCTTAGCGACATGGATCGACACTGAAGCTTTCTTT. Amino acid sequence: CASSLATWIDTEAFF.

V is TRBV18 and J is TRBJ1-2, with D unresolved. Deletions cut 5 bases from V and 6 bases from J, with 16 bases between. Per germline, CDR1 KGHSH and CDR2 LQKENI. The CDR3 is made up of 14 amino acids. CDR3 in amino acids: CASSVQRDGDGYTF. As DNA, the CDR3 is TGTGCCAGCTCAGTGCAGAGGGATGGAGATGGCTACACCTTC.

This chain joins TRBV6-5 and TRBJ2-1, with 13 positions matching TRBD2. V lost 4 bases, J lost 3 bases, and 3 bases stayed unmatched. CDR3 length: 16 amino acids. Per germline, CDR1 MNHEY and CDR2 SVGAGI. DNA for the CDR3: TGTGCCAGCAGTTCGGGACTAGCGGGGAACTACAATGAGCAGTTCTTC. The encoded protein is CASSSGLAGNYNEQFF.

The chain links TRBV2 to TRBJ2-7, with TRBD2 as a possible D gene (6 bases). V lost 6 bases, J lost 1 base, and 19 bases lay in between. This CDR3 contains 16 residues. In germline, CDR1 is SNHLY, CDR2 FYNNEI. Written as DNA, the CDR3 is TGTGCCAGCAGCTACCCCTCTCGCGGGGCTTCCTACGAGCAGTACTTC. It encodes CASSYPSRGASYEQYF.

J is TRBJ2-3 and V is TRBV27, with 7 positions matching TRBD2. The CDR3 spans 15 residues. In germline, CDR1 is MNHEY, CDR2 SMNVEV (reference sequence). V lost 7 bases and J lost 2; bases outside the gene matches: 9. The chain's CDR3 is CASTASGFPTDTQYF. CDR3 DNA sequence: TGTGCCAGCACTGCTAGCGGTTTTCCCACAGATACGCAGTATTTT.

The gene calls are TRBV10-3 and TRBJ2-7; maybe TRBD1 (6 bases). This CDR3 is built from 14 residues. The germline gives CDR1 ENHRY, CDR2 SYGVKD. Trimming pared 7 bases from V and 2 bases from J, leaving 15 bases between. The CDR3 loop is CAITTGNYPYEQYF. The CDR3 nucleotides read TGTGCCATCACCACAGGGAATTACCCCTACGAGCAGTACTTC.

The chain employs TRBV7-2 and TRBJ1-1; D uncertain. The V gene lost 3 bases and the J gene lost 2 bases, with 10 bases spanning the gap. CDR1 is SGHTA, CDR2 FQGNSA, per germline. The CDR3 sequence is 14 residues long. CDR3 DNA sequence: TGTGCCAGCAGCTTCGAAGCTTACAACACTGAAGCTTTCTTT. Translated: CASSFEAYNTEAFF.

The chain recombines TRBV6-1 with TRBJ2-7, with D possibly being TRBD1 (6 bases). This CDR3 contains 15 residues. V lost 0 bases and J lost 5, with 14 bases in between. The germline gives CDR1 MNHNS, CDR2 SASEGT. The CDR3 sequence: CASSEAGQGRHEQYF. CDR3 nucleotides: TGTGCCAGCAGTGAAGCCGGGCAGGGGCGCCACGAGCAGTACTTC.

There are a few counts of this clone. This chain connects TRBV6-6 to TRBJ1-1; tentative D call: TRBD1 (6 bases). Germline loops: CDR1 MNHNY, CDR2 SVGAGI (reference sequence). This CDR3 is built from 13 residues. V was trimmed by 7 bases and J by 5 bases, leaving 14 bases between them. This CDR3 reads CASTDRLKTEAFF. The CDR3 DNA is TGTGCCAGCACAGACAGGCTTAAGACTGAAGCTTTCTTT.

The chain recombines TRBV29-1 with TRBJ1-1; a weak D match, TRBD1 (6 bases). Germline CDR1 is SQVTM and CDR2 is ANQGSEA. This CDR3 comprises 15 residues. V was cut by 7 bases and J by 1 base, with 19 bases left in between. The CDR3 loop is CSALTSTGGNTEAFF. The CDR3 DNA is TGCAGCGCCCTCACCTCGACAGGAGGGAACACTGAAGCTTTCTTT.

This rearrangement joins TRBV29-1 to TRBJ2-3, with D maybe TRBD2 (7 bases). CDR1 and CDR2 from the germline V gene are SQVTM and ANQGSEA. The CDR3 consists of 12 residues. Trimming shortened V by 6 bases and J by 6 bases, and 13 bases separated the two germline ends. The chain's CDR3 is CSVGRGEDTQYF. CDR3 DNA sequence: TGCAGCGTGGGGAGGGGGGAGGATACGCAGTATTTT.

This chain links TRBV4-1 with TRBJ2-1; TRBD2 aligns across 7 bases. Germline V CDR1 and CDR2: MGHRA, YSYEKL. CDR3 size: 15 residues. V gave up 6 bases and J gave up 5 bases; unmatched junction bases: 10. Here the CDR3 DNA reads TGCGCCAGCAGAGGCTGGGGGGGTCGGGACAATGAGCAGTTCTTC. Residues: CASRGWGGRDNEQFF.

The chain recombines TRBV28 with TRBJ1-4; perhaps TRBD1 as D (6 bases). This CDR3 spans 12 amino acids. Trimming removed 4 bases at V and 8 bases at J, with 8 bases between. CDR1 is MDHEN and CDR2 is SYDVKM in the germline V gene. CDR3 coding DNA: TGTGCCAGCAGTTCCCAGGGGGAAAAACTGTTTTTT. Its protein is CASSSQGEKLFF. Supplemented by reference TRBV28 and TRBJ1-4, the full variable domain reads DVKVTQSSRYLVKRTGEKVFLECVQDMDHENMFWYRQDPGLGLRLIYFSYDVKMKEKGDIPEGYSVSREKKERFSLILESASTNQTSMYLCASSSQGEKLFFGSGTQLSVL.

V gene TRBV5-1 combines with J gene TRBJ2-7; the match to TRBD2 covers 8 bases. Germline values: CDR1 SGHRS, CDR2 YFSETQ. J gave up 5 bases and V 3 bases, and 1 base lay outside the gene matches. CDR3 size: 12 residues. For the CDR3, the DNA is TGCGCCAGCAGCTCCGGGGGGGACGAGCAGTACTTC. It is translated as CASSSGGDEQYF. Complete variable domain (other parts from reference TRBV5-1 and TRBJ2-7): KAGVTQTPRYLIKTRGQQVTLSCSPISGHRSVSWYQQTPGQGLQFLFEYFSETQRNKGNFPGRFSGRQFSNSRSEMNVSTLELGDSALYLCASSSGGDEQYFGPGTRLTVT.

J is TRBJ2-7 and V is TRBV5-1; D is uncertain. This CDR3 has 13 residues. V lost 0 bases, J lost 4 bases, and 8 bases lay in between. CDR1 is SGHRS, CDR2 YFSETQ, per germline. CDR3 sequence reads: CASSLDCPYEQYF. CDR3 bases: TGCGCCAGCAGCTTGGACTGTCCGTACGAGCAGTACTTC.

The gene calls are TRBV28 and TRBJ2-7, with a weak D call TRBD1 (5 bases). The V end lost 2 bases, the J end lost 2 bases, and 10 bases lay between the germline ends. This CDR3 has 14 amino acids. CDR1 is MDHEN, CDR2 SYDVKM, per germline. CDR3 nucleotides: TGTGCCAGCAGTTTAGAAGGGGCCCCCTACGAGCAGTACTTC. It is translated as CASSLEGAPYEQYF.

This rearrangement joins TRBV11-2 to TRBJ2-1; tentative D call: TRBD2 (5 bases). The V and J ends lost 6 bases and 5 bases respectively, with 11 bases between them. Germline V CDR1 and CDR2: SGHAT, FQNNGV. This CDR3 spans 13 amino acids. CDR3 region: CASRRAGHNEQFF. In DNA form, the CDR3 reads TGTGCCAGCAGGAGGGCCGGTCACAATGAGCAGTTCTTC.

There are a few counts of this clone. The rearrangement uses TRBV6-5 and TRBJ1-5, with TRBD1 as a possible D gene (5 bases). Per germline, CDR1 MNHEY and CDR2 SVGAGI. V was clipped by 2 bases and J by 4 bases, with 12 bases between them. CDR3 length equals 15 residues. The chain's CDR3 is CASSYTGLPNQPQHF. CDR3 bases: TGTGCCAGCAGTTACACGGGACTACCTAATCAGCCCCAGCATTTT.